A single sample is the source of the 5 T cell receptor beta chains below, sequenced in a study of blood T cell repertoires in COVID-19 (dated by TCRdb to the early 2020s). The library was obtained by the immunoSEQ multiplex PCR assay. In TCRdb, the immuneACCESS table is reduced to in-frame sequences with V and J assigned. These tables do not hold every clone; where another copy was compared, an unresolved V gene accounts for under half, and the others remain unexplained. For this sample the table gives nearly 250,000 clones, of which 86% were detected only once. The top ten clones comprise around 1.6% of the sample. The material sequenced was peripheral blood. These receptors originate from a woman aged 55-75 years who had recovered from COVID-19.

This clone was detected a few times. The chain uses TRBV5-8 and TRBJ1-2, with 8 bases lining up with TRBD1. The CDR3 runs 13 residues. V dropped 4 bases and J dropped 4; count of bases not matched to a gene: 3. Germline V gene data show CDR1 as SGHTS and CDR2 as YDEGEE. CDR3 bases: TGTGCCAGCAGCGCGACAGGGGCCTATGGCTACACCTTC. Translated, it gives CASSATGAYGYTF. Supplemented by reference TRBV5-8 and TRBJ1-2, the full variable domain reads EAGVTQSPTHLIKTRGQQATLRCSPISGHTSVYWYQQALGLGLQFLLWYDEGEERNRGNFPPRFSGRQFPNYSSELNVNALELEDSALYLCASSATGAYGYTFGSGTRLTVV.

This clone was recorded only once. CDR3 bases: TGTGCCAGCAGCCAAGTAAGACTAGCCAAAAACATTCAGTACTTC. Protein sequence: CASSQVRLAKNIQYF. The V gene is TRBV3-1 (or the pseudogene TRBV3-2), the J gene TRBJ2-4; D uncertain. Looked up from germline, CDR1 is LGHDT and CDR2 is YNNKEL (reference sequence). V was pared by 1 base and J by 0 bases, with 7 bases between. This CDR3 comprises 15 residues.

The rearrangement joins TRBV3-1 (or the pseudogene TRBV3-2) to TRBJ1-5; no clear D. V dropped 4 bases and J dropped 3 bases, with 4 bases sitting between them. The CDR3 covers 12 residues. Germline V gives CDR1 LGHDT, CDR2 YNNKEL (reference sequence). The CDR3 bases are TGTGCCAGCAGCCTATACAATCAGCCCCAGCATTTT. This sequence encodes CASSLYNQPQHF.

V is TRBV4-3 and J is TRBJ2-7; no clear D. Trimming shortened V by 0 bases and J by 4 bases, and 16 bases separated the two germline ends. The CDR3 consists of 16 residues. From germline, CDR1 is LGHNA and CDR2 YSLEER. The CDR3 DNA reads TGCGCCAGCAGCCAAGAAGTGAGGCTACACCCGTACGAGCAGTACTTC. Translated, it gives CASSQEVRLHPYEQYF.

The table lists this clone with a count of one. The gene calls are TRBV6-4 and TRBJ2-7, with D perhaps TRBD2 (7 bases). Germline V gene data show CDR1 as MRHNA and CDR2 as SNTAGT. CDR3 length: 14 amino acids. Trimming removed 9 bases at V and 5 bases at J, with 20 bases between. The CDR3 nucleotides read TGTGCCAGGCCGGGGGGCTGGCGTGGCCACGAGCAGTACTTC. Translation: CARPGGWRGHEQYF.